The rows below give T cell receptor beta chains drawn from one sample of a study of cytotoxic CD8 clonotypes in ibrutinib-treated CLL. Only in-frame clones appear in the TCRdb table, and some are missing; sequencing was by immunoSEQ multiplex PCR. Found here are some 150,000 clones, 77% of them singletons; the top ten hold approximately 30%. The sequences come from PBMCs, collected after 12 months of ibrutinib treatment. All receptors come from a human donor with chronic lymphocytic leukemia. CDR3s include the opening cysteine and the closing phenylalanine or tryptophan. The order of the fields is J gene, D gene, clone size, V gene, CDR3 DNA, CDR3 protein. A D gene is named only where the DNA matches it firmly. Part of the rows lack a size; the others show once, few, many or a class for expanded clones.

j_gene: TRBJ1-1; d_gene: .; abundance: .; v_gene: TRBV6-5; CDR3nt: TGTGCCAGCAGTTACTCGGGTTTTGCGAGGGGGACTGAAGCTTTCTTT; CDR3aa: CASSYSGFARGTEAFF
j_gene: TRBJ2-1; d_gene: TRBD1; abundance: .; v_gene: TRBV23-1; CDR3nt: TGCGCCACCCCCGACAGGGGGCCATGCAATGAGCAGTTCTTC; CDR3aa: CATPDRGPCNEQFF
j_gene: TRBJ2-1; d_gene: TRBD2; abundance: .; v_gene: TRBV7-3; CDR3nt: TGTGCCAGCAGCTTAACGGGCGGGAGTTCGTACAATGAGCAGTTCTTC; CDR3aa: CASSLTGGSSYNEQFF
j_gene: TRBJ2-3; d_gene: .; abundance: .; v_gene: TRBV12-5; CDR3nt: TGTGCTAGTGGTTTGAACACAGATACGCAGTATTTT; CDR3aa: CASGLNTDTQYF
j_gene: TRBJ1-1; d_gene: .; abundance: few; v_gene: TRBV27; CDR3nt: TGTGCCAGCAGTTTAGGGGAGGGCACTGAAGCTTTCTTT; CDR3aa: CASSLGEGTEAFF
j_gene: TRBJ2-4; d_gene: .; abundance: .; v_gene: TRBV7-2; CDR3nt: TGTGCCAGCAGTCCCGGTGTGGGCATTCAGTACTTC; CDR3aa: CASSPGVGIQYF
j_gene: TRBJ2-4; d_gene: .; abundance: .; v_gene: TRBV19; CDR3nt: TGTGCCAGTAGGGGGACAACCACAGGGTATAACATTCAGTACTTC; CDR3aa: CASRGTTTGYNIQYF
j_gene: TRBJ2-4; d_gene: .; abundance: .; v_gene: TRBV28; CDR3nt: TGTGCCAGCAGTCCCAGGGACATTCAGTACTTC; CDR3aa: CASSPRDIQYF
j_gene: TRBJ2-7; d_gene: TRBD2; abundance: .; v_gene: TRBV28; CDR3nt: TGTGCCAGCAGTCCGGGACTAGCGGGATTGGAGCAGTACTTC; CDR3aa: CASSPGLAGLEQYF
j_gene: TRBJ2-7; d_gene: TRBD1; abundance: many; v_gene: TRBV6-1; CDR3nt: TGTGCCAGCAGTGTACGGACAGGACACCCCTACGAGCAGTACTTC; CDR3aa: CASSVRTGHPYEQYF
j_gene: TRBJ1-4; d_gene: TRBD1; abundance: .; v_gene: TRBV12-5; CDR3nt: TGTGCTAGTTTAGGGACAGGGGAACGCGAAAAACTGTTTTTT; CDR3aa: CASLGTGEREKLFF
j_gene: TRBJ2-3; d_gene: .; abundance: .; v_gene: TRBV7-4; CDR3nt: TGTGCCAGCAGCTTAGAGTGTGTTGCAGATACGCAGTATTTT; CDR3aa: CASSLECVADTQYF
j_gene: TRBJ1-3; d_gene: .; abundance: .; v_gene: TRBV6-5; CDR3nt: TGTGCCAGCAGTTACAACAGGAAGGGAACTGGAAACACCATATATTTT; CDR3aa: CASSYNRKGTGNTIYF
j_gene: TRBJ2-1; d_gene: TRBD1; abundance: .; v_gene: TRBV12-5; CDR3nt: TGTGCTAGTGGTTTGGTACAGGGGATATACAATGAGCAGTTCTTC; CDR3aa: CASGLVQGIYNEQFF
j_gene: TRBJ2-1; d_gene: TRBD2; abundance: .; v_gene: TRBV29-1; CDR3nt: TGCAGCGTTCAAAGGACTAGCGACACGGCGCGGTTCTTC; CDR3aa: CSVQRTSDTARFF
j_gene: TRBJ2-3; d_gene: .; abundance: few; v_gene: TRBV25-1; CDR3nt: TGTGCCAGCAGTGATGCGGGTGGGCAGTATTTT; CDR3aa: CASSDAGGQYF
j_gene: TRBJ1-2; d_gene: .; abundance: once; v_gene: TRBV18; CDR3nt: TGTGCCAGCTCACCCGACAGCAAACCTAACTATGGCTACACCTTC; CDR3aa: CASSPDSKPNYGYTF
j_gene: TRBJ2-7; d_gene: TRBD1; abundance: .; v_gene: TRBV10-3; CDR3nt: TGTGCCATCAGTCGGACAGGGGGCGGCTACGAGCAGTACTTC; CDR3aa: CAISRTGGGYEQYF
j_gene: TRBJ1-3; d_gene: TRBD1; abundance: .; v_gene: TRBV4-1; CDR3nt: TGCGCCAGCAGCCGACCGGGTCAGGACAGGGCGAACACCATATATTTT; CDR3aa: CASSRPGQDRANTIYF
j_gene: TRBJ2-3; d_gene: TRBD2; abundance: .; v_gene: TRBV9; CDR3nt: TGTGCCAGCAGCCCACGTCTAGCGGGGGATACAGATACGCAGTATTTT; CDR3aa: CASSPRLAGDTDTQYF
j_gene: TRBJ2-5; d_gene: .; abundance: .; v_gene: TRBV5-6; CDR3nt: TGTGCCAGCAGCTTGTACGTCCAAGAGACCCAGTACTTC; CDR3aa: CASSLYVQETQYF
j_gene: TRBJ2-1; d_gene: .; abundance: .; v_gene: TRBV27; CDR3nt: TGTGCCAGCAGTTTAGGTAGCCTTGCCTCCTACAATGAGCAGTTCTTC; CDR3aa: CASSLGSLASYNEQFF
j_gene: TRBJ2-7; d_gene: TRBD1; abundance: .; v_gene: TRBV6-5; CDR3nt: TGTGCCAGCAGTGGACAGGGGGGCGTTTTCTACGAGCAGTACTTC; CDR3aa: CASSGQGGVFYEQYF
j_gene: TRBJ1-1; d_gene: .; abundance: .; v_gene: TRBV2; CDR3nt: TGTGCCAGCAGTAGGGTCGGCGGGCCCGAAGCTTTCTTT; CDR3aa: CASSRVGGPEAFF
j_gene: TRBJ1-3; d_gene: .; abundance: few; v_gene: TRBV2; CDR3nt: TGTGCCAGCAGTGGAAGATCTGGAAACACCATATATTTT; CDR3aa: CASSGRSGNTIYF
j_gene: TRBJ1-5; d_gene: TRBD1; abundance: .; v_gene: TRBV5-1; CDR3nt: TGCGCCAGCAGCTCGGGACAGGGGTTGAATCAGCCCCAGCATTTT; CDR3aa: CASSSGQGLNQPQHF
j_gene: TRBJ1-5; d_gene: TRBD1; abundance: .; v_gene: TRBV19; CDR3nt: TGTGCCAGTAACTCCCCTCAGGGGGCCTACGAGCCCCAGCATTTT; CDR3aa: CASNSPQGAYEPQHF
j_gene: TRBJ2-7; d_gene: .; abundance: .; v_gene: TRBV20-1; CDR3nt: TGCAGTGCTAGACCAAACTACGAGCAGTACTTC; CDR3aa: CSARPNYEQYF
j_gene: TRBJ2-1; d_gene: TRBD2; abundance: .; v_gene: TRBV28; CDR3nt: TGTGCCAGCAGTCCATTGGGTCTAGCGGGAGGGAACTACAATGAGCAGTTCTTC; CDR3aa: CASSPLGLAGGNYNEQFF
j_gene: TRBJ1-1; d_gene: .; abundance: .; v_gene: TRBV7-7; CDR3nt: TGTGCCAGCAGCCGCATAACGAACACTGAAGCTTTCTTT; CDR3aa: CASSRITNTEAFF
j_gene: TRBJ1-1; d_gene: .; abundance: .; v_gene: TRBV28; CDR3nt: TGTGCCAGCACCCCCGGGGGATCCAGCACTGAAGCTTTCTTT; CDR3aa: CASTPGGSSTEAFF
j_gene: TRBJ2-5; d_gene: TRBD1; abundance: .; v_gene: TRBV2; CDR3nt: TGTGCCAGTTCAGGGGGCGAGGAGACCCAGTACTTC; CDR3aa: CASSGGEETQYF
j_gene: TRBJ2-7; d_gene: .; abundance: .; v_gene: TRBV7-2; CDR3nt: TGTGCCAGCAGCCAACAGGGAGACGAGCAGTACTTC; CDR3aa: CASSQQGDEQYF
j_gene: TRBJ2-3; d_gene: TRBD2; abundance: .; v_gene: TRBV11-3; CDR3nt: TGTGCCAGCAGCTTAGCGGGAGGGTTAGACACAGATACGCAGTATTTT; CDR3aa: CASSLAGGLDTDTQYF
j_gene: TRBJ2-7; d_gene: .; abundance: once; v_gene: TRBV29-1; CDR3nt: TGCAGCGTTCGGACGGGTCTGTACGAGCAGTACTTC; CDR3aa: CSVRTGLYEQYF
j_gene: TRBJ1-1; d_gene: .; abundance: .; v_gene: TRBV6-5; CDR3nt: TGTGCCAGCGGCCGGGAACGTGAAGCTTTCTTT; CDR3aa: CASGREREAFF
j_gene: TRBJ1-1; d_gene: .; abundance: .; v_gene: TRBV25-1; CDR3nt: TGTGCCAGCAGTGATATCTCAGGACAGCCCCCCGAAGCTTTCTTT; CDR3aa: CASSDISGQPPEAFF